A selection of T cell receptor beta chains follows, all from one sample in a study of response to subunit inactivated influenza vaccine. Via MiXCR, TCRdb re-called the RT-PCR reads, giving one row per CDR3 protein. This sample yields 550,000 to 650,000 distinct CDR3 sequences, of which about 12% are seen a single time; roughly 10% belongs to the top ten. Sequences were derived from PBMCs from blood, sampled on the day of vaccination. The source is a man aged 50-60 years who received an inactivated influenza vaccine. CDR3s include the opening cysteine and the closing phenylalanine or tryptophan. The order of the fields is J gene, V gene, clone size, D gene, CDR3 DNA, CDR3 protein. The D gene is left open where the match is weak. Clone size appears in some rows only: once, few, many, or a class for an expanded clone.

TRBJ2-3,TRBV6-1,-,TRBD2,TGTGCCAGCAATCCCCTAGCGGGAGGGCCCAAAGATACGCAGTATTTT,CASNPLAGGPKDTQYF
TRBJ2-3,TRBV4-1,-,-,TGCGCCAGCAGCCAAGAGCCCCGAATAAGCACAGATACGCAGTATTTT,CASSQEPRISTDTQYF
TRBJ2-1,TRBV20-1,many,TRBD2,TGCAGTGCTAGATTGGGGACTAGCGGGAGCAATGAGCAGTTCTTC,CSARLGTSGSNEQFF
TRBJ2-2,TRBV4-3,few,-,TGCGCCAGCAGCCAAGAGGGGGGCGCGAACACCGGGGAGCTGTTTTTT,CASSQEGGANTGELFF
TRBJ2-1,TRBV9,few,-,TGTGCCAGCAGCGTAGAACGGGGGGCATTTTTGGGGGATGAGCAGTTCTTC,CASSVERGAFLGDEQFF
TRBJ2-1,TRBV16,-,TRBD2,TGTGCCAGCAGCCAATCGAGTAGCGGGGGCGGAAATGAGCAGTTCTTC,CASSQSSSGGGNEQFF
TRBJ2-1,TRBV7-2,once,TRBD1,TGTGCCAGCAGCTCCTCGACAGGGGGCTCCTACAATGAGCAGTTCTTC,CASSSSTGGSYNEQFF
TRBJ2-3,TRBV10-3,-,TRBD2,TGTGCCATCAGTGTAATAGGGGACTACCAAACAGATACGCAGTATTTT,CAISVIGDYQTDTQYF
TRBJ2-2,TRBV29-1,few,TRBD2,TGCAGCGTTTTGAGACTAGCGGGAGAAACCGGGGAGCTGTTTTTT,CSVLRLAGETGELFF
TRBJ2-3,TRBV4-3,many,-,TGCGCCAGCAGCCGCCTTGAGGGGGGAGAAAAGGGAGATACGCAGTATTTT,CASSRLEGGEKGDTQYF
TRBJ2-5,TRBV7-2,few,TRBD2,TGTGCCAGCAGCTTAGGTTTAGCGGGAGGGCCGAGGGAGACCCAGTACTTC,CASSLGLAGGPRETQYF
TRBJ1-1,TRBV4-2,few,-,TGTGCCAGCAGCCAAGGCCAAGACCGTTACAGGTGGGGGCGGGTGGTGAACACTGAAGCTTTCTTT,CASSQGQDRYRWGRVVNTEAFF
TRBJ2-2,TRBV12-3/TRBV12-4,-,TRBD2,TGTGCCAGCAGTTTACCCTTAAGCGGGGGGAACACCGGGGAGCTGTTTTTT,CASSLPLSGGNTGELFF
TRBJ2-7,TRBV7-2,few,-,TGTGCCAGCAGCTCCTCGACAGGGAGGTACGAGCAGTACTTC,CASSSSTGRYEQYF
TRBJ2-1,TRBV7-6,many,-,TGTGCCAGCAGCTTAGTTGGGCTAGCAGGGAATGAGCAGTTCTTC,CASSLVGLAGNEQFF
TRBJ2-3,TRBV20-1,few,-,TGCAGTGCTAGCAGGCGGGGTAGCACAGATACGCAGTATTTT,CSASRRGSTDTQYF
TRBJ2-7,TRBV7-2,many,-,TGTGCCAGCAGCGTAGAACTGTCCTACGAGCAGTACTTC,CASSVELSYEQYF
TRBJ1-6,TRBV4-3,few,-,TGCGCCAGCAGCCATAGGACCGGGACTTATAATTCACCCCTCCACTTT,CASSHRTGTYNSPLHF
TRBJ2-2,TRBV4-3,many,-,TGCGCCAGCAGCCAAAACCCAGGGGTGCACACCGGGGAGCTGTTTTTT,CASSQNPGVHTGELFF
TRBJ2-3,TRBV19,-,-,TGTGCCAGTAGTACGACGAGCGGCTACACAGATACGCAGTATTTT,CASSTTSGYTDTQYF
TRBJ2-1,TRBV10-2,-,-,TGCGCCAGCAGTGGTGGCCGTCCGCTCTACAATGAGCAGTTCTTC,CASSGGRPLYNEQFF
TRBJ2-3,TRBV20-1,many,TRBD1,TGCAGTGCTAGCGCCGACAGGGGAGCCACAGATACGCAGTATTTT,CSASADRGATDTQYF
TRBJ2-1,TRBV12-3/TRBV12-4,-,TRBD2,TGTGCCAGCAGCCCCTACACCGGGACTAGCGGCTACAATGAGCAGTTCTTC,CASSPYTGTSGYNEQFF
TRBJ2-3,TRBV4-1,-,-,TGCGCCAGCAGCCGCCTTCAGGGAACTAGCACAGATACGCAGTATTTT,CASSRLQGTSTDTQYF
TRBJ2-1,TRBV18,many,-,TGTGCCAGCTCACGAACCGGGACTTCAGATGAGCAGTTCTTC,CASSRTGTSDEQFF
TRBJ2-3,TRBV11-2,-,TRBD2,TGTGCCAGCAGCCTAGGGGTAGCGGGAGAGGGGGTCACAGATACGCAGTATTTT,CASSLGVAGEGVTDTQYF
TRBJ2-7,TRBV21-1,few,-,TGTGCCAGCAGCAAGGGGGAATCGGGGGAGCAGTACTTC,CASSKGESGEQYF
TRBJ2-3,TRBV12-3/TRBV12-4,few,-,TGTGCCAGCAGGCTCTCAGGAGATACGCAGTATTTT,CASRLSGDTQYF
TRBJ2-7,TRBV28,-,TRBD1,TGTGCCAGCAGTGAGGGACAGGCTATCTACGAGCAGTACTTC,CASSEGQAIYEQYF
TRBJ1-6,TRBV27,-,-,TGTGCCAGCAGTTCAAACCCAAACTCACCCCTCCACTTT,CASSSNPNSPLHF
TRBJ2-1,TRBV6-5,few,TRBD2,TGTGCCAGCAGTTCAACGGGAGGGGAGTATGAGCAGTTCTTC,CASSSTGGEYEQFF
TRBJ2-7,TRBV5-1,few,-,TGCGCCAGCAGCATAAAGACAGGTATACCCCGAGGGGAGCAGTACTTC,CASSIKTGIPRGEQYF
TRBJ2-1,TRBV7-9,-,-,TGTGCCAGCAGCGGCCTTGGGGACTCCTACAATGAGCAGTTCTTC,CASSGLGDSYNEQFF
TRBJ2-5,TRBV7-6,few,TRBD1,TGTGCCAGCAGCCCCACGGACAGGGGTGAGGGAGAGACCCAGTACTTC,CASSPTDRGEGETQYF
TRBJ2-1,TRBV28,-,-,TGTGCCAGCAGTAGAGGAGGGGGGACCTACAATGAGCAGTTCTTC,CASSRGGGTYNEQFF
TRBJ1-1,TRBV5-1,-,-,TGCGCCAGCAGCTTGGGGTCAGGACTATCGAACACTGAAGCTTTCTTT,CASSLGSGLSNTEAFF
TRBJ1-5,TRBV15,few,-,TGTGCCACCAGCACAGGGAAAGGGCCCCAGCATTTT,CATSTGKGPQHF
TRBJ1-6,TRBV6-2/TRBV6-3,many,TRBD1,TGTGCCAGCAGTCAGTGGACAGGGGACAATTCACCCCTCCACTTT,CASSQWTGDNSPLHF
TRBJ2-5,TRBV4-2,-,-,TGTGCCAGCAGCCAAACCCCTGGCGGTAGCGGTCAAGAGACCCAGTACTTC,CASSQTPGGSGQETQYF
TRBJ2-7,TRBV7-9,-,TRBD2,TGTGCCAGCAGCTTAGCACCGGGACTAGCGATGAACGAGCAGTACTTC,CASSLAPGLAMNEQYF
TRBJ2-1,TRBV5-1,few,-,TGCGCCAGCAGCATTGGGGGTAGCTCCTACAATGAGCAGTTCTTC,CASSIGGSSYNEQFF